Shown below are 29 T cell receptor beta chains from a single sample sequenced in a study of radiotherapy plus CTLA-4 blockade in lung cancer. Clones were sequenced by immunoSEQ multiplex PCR, and TCRdb holds only the in-frame ones, with some missing. The sample shows some 67,000 clones, approximately 76% of them seen only once. The sequences come from peripheral blood, collected from a patient treated with radiotherapy plus ipilimumab. These receptor sequences come from a human donor with non-small cell lung cancer whose response to radiotherapy plus ipilimumab could not be evaluated. Some clones in this sample may be carry-over from other donors' samples.

V gene TRBV6-6 combines with J gene TRBJ1-2; maybe TRBD1 (5 bases). V shed 0 bases and J shed 5 bases, with 13 bases lying between them. The CDR3 runs 15 residues. CDR1 is MNHNY and CDR2 is SVGAGI in the germline V gene (reference sequence). As DNA, the CDR3 is TGTGCCAGCAGTTACTCAGGCAGGGCGGAATATGGCTACACCTTC. Translation: CASSYSGRAEYGYTF.

This chain uses TRBV5-1 with TRBJ1-2; 8 bases fit TRBD1. The CDR3 runs 13 residues. Losses at the gene ends were 4 bases for V and 5 bases for J; bases not matched to a gene: 4. Germline CDR1 reads SGHRS; CDR2 reads YFSETQ. CDR3 sequence (DNA): TGCGCCAGCAGCCCCCGGGACAGGTATGGCTACACCTTC. Translating gives CASSPRDRYGYTF.

This chain uses TRBV29-1 with TRBJ2-5; TRBD2 is a possible D gene (6 bases). The CDR3 loop spans 13 amino acids. Trimming removed 4 bases from V and 2 bases from J, with 11 bases in between. Per the germline V gene, CDR1 is SQVTM and CDR2 is ANQGSEA. The CDR3 is CSVVGGQQETQYF. In nucleotides, the CDR3 is TGCAGCGTTGTCGGAGGGCAGCAAGAGACCCAGTACTTC.

The chain couples TRBV7-9 to TRBJ1-3; the D gene is possibly TRBD1 (6 bases). CDR1 SEHNR and CDR2 FQNEAQ come from the germline V gene (reference sequence). V lost 6 bases and J lost 6, with 15 bases in between. The CDR3 spans 14 residues. This CDR3 is CASRKDRQENTIYF. CDR3 DNA: TGTGCCAGCAGAAAAGACAGGCAGGAAAACACCATATATTTT.

The chain has TRBV9 and TRBJ2-2; 9 bases are a match to TRBD2. Per the germline V gene, CDR1 is SGDLS and CDR2 is YYNGEE. The V gene end was trimmed by 0 bases and the J gene end by 1 base; junction bases not matched to a gene: 1. The CDR3 sequence is 16 residues long. CDR3 coding DNA: TGTGCCAGCAGCGTAGGCGGGGGGGTGAACACCGGGGAGCTGTTTTTT. Protein: CASSVGGGVNTGELFF.

The chain carries TRBV7-9 and TRBJ2-5, with 11 bases matching TRBD2. Germline V gene sequence: CDR1 SEHNR, CDR2 FQNEAQ (reference sequence). With 2 bases clipped from V and 2 bases from J, the junction kept 7 bases outside the gene matches. The CDR3 sequence is 17 residues long. CDR3 loop: CASSLFLAGGAQETQYF. The CDR3 DNA reads TGTGCCAGCAGCTTATTCCTAGCGGGGGGTGCACAAGAGACCCAGTACTTC.

The chain couples TRBV27 to TRBJ1-2, with 9 bases lining up with TRBD1. Germline V gene sequence: CDR1 MNHEY, CDR2 SMNVEV (reference sequence). After removal of 5 bases from V and 6 bases from J, the junction contained 10 bases not matched to a gene. This CDR3 comprises 15 residues. The CDR3 protein is CASSRRQDRGHGYTF. The CDR3 region has the DNA TGTGCCAGCAGTCGGCGCCAGGACAGGGGTCATGGCTACACCTTC.

The chain recombines TRBV7-2 with TRBJ2-7; D is ambiguous. Trimming shortened V by 2 bases and J by 1 base, and 6 bases separated the two germline ends. Germline V gene data show CDR1 as SGHTA and CDR2 as FQGNSA. CDR3 size: 13 residues. CDR3 residues: CASSLTPSYEQYF. CDR3 nucleotide sequence: TGTGCCAGCAGCTTAACACCTTCCTACGAGCAGTACTTC.

The chain combines TRBV28 with TRBJ2-5; 8 positions match TRBD1. Trimming cost V 6 bases and J 4 bases; bases outside gene matches: 13. From germline, CDR1 is MDHEN and CDR2 SYDVKM. CDR3 length: 16 residues. The CDR3 region is CASRGRTGKEGETQYF. The CDR3 DNA reads TGTGCCAGCAGAGGTAGGACAGGGAAGGAGGGAGAGACCCAGTACTTC.

The chain has TRBV7-8 and TRBJ1-2, with D perhaps matching TRBD1 (6 bases). V was shortened by 5 bases and J by 2 bases, with 18 bases between the two germline ends. The CDR3 covers 16 residues. The germline V gene has CDR1 SGHVS and CDR2 FQNEAQ. The CDR3 protein is CASSPHGGGLNYGYTF. The CDR3 coding sequence is TGTGCCAGCAGCCCTCATGGGGGGGGGCTGAACTATGGCTACACCTTC.

In this sample, this clone is medium-sized. The rearrangement links TRBV7-9 to TRBJ1-2; D remains ambiguous. CDR3 length: 13 residues. CDR1 is SEHNR and CDR2 is FQNEAQ in the germline V gene (reference sequence). Deletions cut 5 bases from V and 4 bases from J, with 11 bases between. CDR3 region: CASSGSLAYGYTF. CDR3 in DNA: TGTGCCAGCAGCGGGAGCTTGGCCTATGGCTACACCTTC.

In its sample, this clone was seen a few times. J is TRBJ1-4 and V is TRBV7-9; 8 nucleotides align to TRBD1. The CDR3 is 14 residues long. Germline V gene lookup returns CDR1 SEHNR and CDR2 FQNEAQ (reference sequence). Losses at the gene ends were 4 bases for V and 7 bases for J; bases not matched to a gene: 5. The chain's CDR3 is CASSSGQGAEKLFF. The CDR3 DNA is TGTGCCAGCAGCTCCGGACAGGGAGCTGAAAAACTGTTTTTT.

The chain combines TRBV6-6 with TRBJ1-5; the D is unclear. The V gene's germline CDR1 is MNHNY and CDR2 SVGAGI (reference sequence). The CDR3 spans 9 residues. V lost 9 bases, J lost 7 bases, and 4 bases lay in between. Here the CDR3 reads CASLQPQHF. Written as DNA, the CDR3 is TGTGCCAGTCTGCAGCCCCAGCATTTT.

The genes are TRBV25-1 and TRBJ1-2; 8 bases match TRBD1. CDR3 length equals 14 residues. Germline CDR1 reads MGHDK; CDR2 reads SYGVNS. J gave up 8 bases and V 3 bases, and 8 bases lay outside the gene matches. The CDR3 reads CASSDGQGAYGYTF. The CDR3 DNA sequence: TGTGCCAGCAGTGACGGACAGGGAGCTTACGGCTACACCTTC.

The chain links TRBV12-5 to TRBJ2-5; 14 bases line up with TRBD2. The CDR3 extends over 17 amino acids. Germline CDR1 is LGHNT and CDR2 is FRNRAP. The ends lost 2 bases at V and 5 bases at J; junction bases unmatched: 7. The CDR3 region is CASGLSGLAGGPETQYF. The CDR3 DNA sequence: TGTGCTAGTGGTTTGTCCGGACTAGCGGGGGGCCCGGAGACCCAGTACTTC.

The rearrangement uses TRBV28 and TRBJ2-7; 7 positions match TRBD1. CDR1 is MDHEN, CDR2 SYDVKM, per germline. Trimming at V came to 5 bases and at J to 2 bases, leaving 9 bases not matched to a gene. The CDR3 is 15 amino acids. The CDR3, as DNA: TGTGCCAGCAGTACCAACAGGGGTAGGGCCTACGAGCAGTACTTC. It is translated as CASSTNRGRAYEQYF.

The rearrangement uses TRBV7-2 and TRBJ2-3; 10 bases map to TRBD1. The germline gives CDR1 SGHTA, CDR2 FQGNSA. V lost 4 bases, J lost 6 bases, and 4 bases stayed unmatched. This CDR3 region has 14 residues. CDR3 residues: CASSWDRGGDTQYF. CDR3 coding DNA: TGTGCCAGCAGCTGGGACAGGGGTGGGGATACGCAGTATTTT.

The chain is built from TRBV19 and TRBJ2-7; D is possibly TRBD2 (5 bases). The germline CDR1 and CDR2 sequences are LNHDA and SQIVND (reference sequence). V dropped 6 bases and J dropped 3 bases, with 18 bases sitting between them. There are 15 residues in the CDR3. CDR3 sequence reads: CASSRGSGLNYEQYF. CDR3 bases: TGTGCCAGTAGCCGGGGTAGTGGGCTAAACTACGAGCAGTACTTC.

The J gene is TRBJ1-4, the V gene TRBV7-2, with 8 bases aligning to TRBD1. Germline assignment: CDR1 SGHTA and CDR2 FQGNSA. The ends lost 5 bases at V and 5 bases at J; junction bases unmatched: 7. The CDR3 spans 15 residues. The CDR3 DNA is TGTGCCAGCAGCCCGGGACAGGCGAGAAATGAAAAACTGTTTTTT. Translating it yields CASSPGQARNEKLFF.

V is TRBV6-5 and J is TRBJ1-4, with D maybe TRBD1 (5 bases). The CDR3 is 16 residues long. The germline gives CDR1 MNHEY, CDR2 SVGAGI. Trimming removed 0 bases from V and 7 bases from J, with 15 bases in between. The CDR3 region is CASSYSPGGRGEKLFF. CDR3 bases: TGTGCCAGCAGTTACTCCCCCGGAGGGAGGGGTGAAAAACTGTTTTTT.

The chain employs TRBV5-1 and TRBJ2-1, with a tentative D call TRBD1 (7 bases). The germline V gene has CDR1 SGHRS and CDR2 YFSETQ. CDR3 size: 15 residues. V was trimmed by 2 bases and J by 4 bases, leaving 13 bases between them. CDR3 DNA: TGCGCCAGCAGCTTTACGGCGGGACAGTACAATGAGCAGTTCTTC. As protein: CASSFTAGQYNEQFF.

This clone was found once. This chain joins TRBV4-3 and TRBJ1-4; D is ambiguous. CDR1 and CDR2 (germline): LGHNA, YSLEER. The CDR3 is 15 amino acids. V was cut by 0 bases and J by 0 bases, with 5 bases left in between. CDR3 DNA sequence: TGCGCCAGCAGCCAAGAGGCTGCAACTAATGAAAAACTGTTTTTT. Translation: CASSQEAATNEKLFF.

In the case of this clone: A much bigger clone sits one base away, suggesting this may be a read error. Within the sample, other DNA sequences also encode this same CDR3. The genes are TRBV4-1 and TRBJ1-4, with D perhaps TRBD1 (6 bases). V was clipped by 0 bases and J by 8 bases, with 13 bases between them. The CDR3 spans 15 residues. CDR1 and CDR2 from the germline V gene are MGHRA and YSYEKL. In DNA, the CDR3 is TGCGCCAGCAGCCAAGAAGAGCTTACAGGGGAAAAACTGTTTTTT. Its protein is CASSQEELTGEKLFF.

The chain has TRBV30 and TRBJ2-3, with 11 nucleotides matching TRBD2. J gave up 0 bases and V 3 bases, and 5 bases lay outside the gene matches. There are 16 residues in the CDR3. Germline loops: CDR1 GTSNPN, CDR2 SVGIG (reference sequence). CDR3 residues: CAWSPGTSGSTDTQYF. In nucleotides, the CDR3 is TGTGCCTGGAGCCCAGGGACTAGCGGAAGCACAGATACGCAGTATTTT.

This clone was seen repeatedly, ten times or more. The rearrangement uses TRBV14 and TRBJ2-5; TRBD1 might be the D (6 bases). This CDR3 has 16 amino acids. The V and J ends lost 4 bases and 2 bases respectively, with 17 bases between them. Germline CDR1 is SGHDN and CDR2 is FVKESK. CDR3 region: CASSRRQGTRQETQYF. CDR3 in DNA: TGTGCCAGCAGCCGGAGGCAGGGGACGAGGCAAGAGACCCAGTACTTC.

The chain recombines TRBV5-4 with TRBJ2-7; possible D gene TRBD1, 6 bases. The CDR3 has 14 amino acids. CDR1 is SGHNT, CDR2 YYREEE, per germline (reference sequence). V lost 2 bases, J lost 6 bases, and 15 bases lay in between. The CDR3 spells CASSFSQGFSEQYF. The DNA of the CDR3 is TGTGCCAGCAGCTTTTCCCAGGGGTTCTCCGAGCAGTACTTC.

V gene TRBV29-1 combines with J gene TRBJ1-3; D unresolved. V was clipped by 6 bases and J by 0 bases, with 9 bases between them. This CDR3 region has 13 residues. Germline lookup yields CDR1 SQVTM and CDR2 ANQGSEA. The chain's CDR3 is CSVRTSSGNTIYF. The DNA for the CDR3 is TGCAGCGTCCGGACTTCCTCTGGAAACACCATATATTTT.

This clone appeared once. This chain joins TRBV19 and TRBJ2-7, with a weak D call TRBD2 (6 bases). V was cut by 6 bases and J by 1 base, with 10 bases left in between. This CDR3 is 13 amino acids long. Germline CDR1 is LNHDA and CDR2 is SQIVND (reference sequence). The CDR3, as DNA: TGTGCCAGTAGCGCGGGGTCGTCCTACGAGCAGTACTTC. Translating gives CASSAGSSYEQYF.

V gene TRBV5-4 combines with J gene TRBJ1-4; TRBD1 aligns across 9 bases. This CDR3 is built from 14 residues. Looked up from germline, CDR1 is SGHNT and CDR2 is YYREEE (reference sequence). The junction had 3 bases not matched to a gene; V was cut back by 1 base and J by 8 bases. CDR3 in DNA: TGTGCCAGCAGCTTGAAGACAGGGGGAGAAAAACTGTTTTTT. Translation gives CASSLKTGGEKLFF.